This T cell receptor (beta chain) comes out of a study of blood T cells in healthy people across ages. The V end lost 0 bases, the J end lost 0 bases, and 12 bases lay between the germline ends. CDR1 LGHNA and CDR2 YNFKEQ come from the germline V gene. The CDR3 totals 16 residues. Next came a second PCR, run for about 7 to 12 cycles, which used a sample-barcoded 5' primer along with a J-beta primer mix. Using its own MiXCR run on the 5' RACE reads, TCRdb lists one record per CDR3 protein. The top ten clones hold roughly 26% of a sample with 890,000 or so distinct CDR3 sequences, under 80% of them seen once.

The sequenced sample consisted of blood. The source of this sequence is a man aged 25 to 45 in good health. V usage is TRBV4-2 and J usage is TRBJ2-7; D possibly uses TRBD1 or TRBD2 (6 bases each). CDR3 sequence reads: CASSQEGGRTSYEQYF. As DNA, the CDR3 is TGTGCCAGCAGCCAAGAAGGGGGGCGAACCTCCTACGAGCAGTACTTC.